What follows are 16 T cell receptor beta chains derived from one specimen sequenced in a study of Graves' ophthalmopathy and Graves' hyperthyroidism (dated by TCRdb to the late 2010s). The sequencer listed for this sample is Illumina HiSeq 2000. For repertoire sequencing, TCR beta CDR3 regions were amplified from RNA transcripts. HTBI primers and the Qiagen OneStep RT-PCR kit were used in a first-round RT-PCR, which was followed by a second-round multiplex PCR, size selection and purification. In TCRdb, the public reads were trimmed at Q25 with fastp and aligned with MiXCR, with productive beta chains retained. CDR3 protein duplicates are merged, each entry listing the most common genes and DNA. Within this sample are about 500,000 distinct CDR3 sequences, with 39% of them counted one time only. 3.5% to 5% of the sample rests with the top ten. What was sequenced was peripheral blood or thyroid tissue (not recorded which). The source is an adult man with Graves' hyperthyroidism.

This sequence joins TRBV29-1 and TRBJ2-7; 10 bases fit TRBD1. V gave up 7 bases and J gave up 6 bases; unmatched junction bases: 9. This CDR3 contains 13 residues. In germline, CDR1 is SQVTM, CDR2 ANQGSEA. In DNA, the CDR3 is TGCAGCGCCGTCGGGACAGGGGTTTCCGAGCAGTACTTC. Protein sequence: CSAVGTGVSEQYF.

The gene calls are TRBV12-5 and TRBJ1-2; weak D call: TRBD1 (6 bases). V was trimmed by 1 base and J by 5 bases, leaving 14 bases between them. Germline CDR1 LGHNT, CDR2 FRNRAP. This CDR3 has 15 amino acids. The CDR3 DNA follows: TGTGCTAGTGGTTTGGGGTTGGACAGATCATATGGCTACACCTTC. Translation: CASGLGLDRSYGYTF.

This chain connects TRBV24-1 to TRBJ2-7; perhaps TRBD2 as D (5 bases). The CDR3 runs to 12 residues. The V gene's germline CDR1 is KGHDR and CDR2 SFDVKD. The germline V and J ends were trimmed by 3 bases and 8 bases, with 10 bases remaining between them. The CDR3 spells CATSDLGLKQYF. DNA of the CDR3: TGTGCCACCAGTGATCTCGGACTGAAGCAGTACTTC.

The V gene is TRBV5-1, the J gene TRBJ2-6; tentative D call: TRBD2 (6 bases). Germline V gene sequence: CDR1 SGHRS, CDR2 YFSETQ. V was trimmed by 4 bases and J by 0 bases, leaving 14 bases between them. The CDR3 has 17 residues. The CDR3 nucleotides read TGCGCCAGCAGCATCGGGACTTCCATCTCTGGGGCCAACGTCCTGACTTTC. This encodes CASSIGTSISGANVLTF.

This clonotype was found many times. This chain links TRBV20-1 with TRBJ1-1, with TRBD1 as a possible D gene (5 bases). The V end was cut by 3 bases, the J end by 1 base, with 12 bases between. This CDR3 has 14 amino acids. Germline CDR1 DFQATT, CDR2 SNEGSKA (reference sequence). The CDR3 protein is CSARRRDQNTEAFF. The CDR3 DNA sequence: TGCAGTGCTAGGCGCCGGGACCAGAACACTGAAGCTTTCTTT.

J is TRBJ2-3 and V is TRBV2; 7 bases align to TRBD2. The CDR3 contains 13 residues. Germline-derived CDR1 and CDR2 are SNHLY and FYNNEI. V shed 7 bases and J 4 bases; nucleotides not matched to a gene: 5. CDR3 DNA sequence: TGTGCCAGCAACGGGAGGAGGTCAGATACGCAGTATTTT. This gives the protein CASNGRRSDTQYF.

This clonotype occurred once. This sequence joins TRBV10-3 and TRBJ1-4; 7 bases are shared with TRBD1. V lost 1 base and J lost 0; bases outside the gene matches: 11. The CDR3 consists of 19 residues. Germline CDR1 ENHRY, CDR2 SYGVKD. CDR3 amino acids: CAISELWVPGGTTNEKLFF. CDR3 nucleotides: TGTGCCATCAGTGAGTTATGGGTTCCAGGGGGAACAACTAATGAAAAACTGTTTTTT.

This clonotype was detected once. This chain uses TRBV19 with TRBJ1-2, with 9 bases that match TRBD1. The V and J ends lost 6 bases and 4 bases, in that order; junction bases with no gene match: 18. There are 18 residues in the CDR3. CDR1 is LNHDA and CDR2 is SQIVND in the germline V gene (reference sequence). CDR3 coding DNA: TGTGCCAGTAGCGAGGAAAACATGGACAGGGGCTCCGTCTATGGCTACACCTTC. This translates into CASSEENMDRGSVYGYTF.

In its sample, this clonotype was seen a few times. This chain joins TRBV18 and TRBJ2-7, with D maybe TRBD2 (5 bases). CDR1 and CDR2 (germline): KGHSH, LQKENI. This CDR3 region has 13 residues. Deletions cut 4 bases from V and 4 bases from J, with 11 bases between. The CDR3 DNA follows: TGTGCCAGCTCACAAGGGAGCCTATACGAGCAGTACTTC. It yields the protein CASSQGSLYEQYF. Full variable domain (missing parts from reference TRBV18 and TRBJ2-7): NAGVMQNPRHLVRRRGQEARLRCSPMKGHSHVYWYRQLPEEGLKFMVYLQKENIIDESGMPKERFSAEFPKEGPSILRIQQVVRGDSAAYFCASSQGSLYEQYFGPGTRLTVT.

This chain connects TRBV29-1 to TRBJ2-7; 11 bases fit TRBD1. Germline CDR1 is SQVTM and CDR2 is ANQGSEA. J gave up 3 bases and V 2 bases, and 6 bases lay outside the gene matches. This CDR3 spans 15 amino acids. The CDR3 region is CSVELRDRGDYEQYF. The CDR3 bases are TGCAGCGTTGAATTGAGGGACAGGGGGGACTACGAGCAGTACTTC.

This chain connects TRBV7-2 to TRBJ1-2; D is perhaps TRBD1 (5 bases). This CDR3 region has 15 residues. V was clipped by 5 bases and J by 0 bases, with 13 bases between them. CDR1 SGHTA and CDR2 FQGNSA come from the germline V gene. CDR3 protein: CASSRGDGTNYGYTF. For the CDR3, the DNA is TGTGCCAGCAGCCGAGGGGACGGGACTAACTATGGCTACACCTTC.

The chain uses TRBV14 and TRBJ2-1; TRBD2 aligns across 11 bases. The CDR3 contains 16 residues. Germline V CDR1 and CDR2: SGHDN, FVKESK. The junction had 9 bases not matched to a gene; V was cut back by 4 bases and J by 7 bases. CDR3 nucleotide sequence: TGTGCCAGCAGCCCAGTAACTAGCGGGGGACGGAATGAGCAGTTCTTC. Its translation: CASSPVTSGGRNEQFF.

This clonotype was observed many times. V gene TRBV7-9 combines with J gene TRBJ1-2; D possibly corresponds to TRBD1 (5 bases). Germline V gene sequence: CDR1 SEHNR, CDR2 FQNEAQ (reference sequence). V lost 5 bases to trimming and J lost 4 bases, with 11 bases between them. The CDR3 extends over 13 amino acids. The CDR3 here is CASSRGTSYGYTF. The CDR3 coding sequence is TGTGCCAGCAGCAGGGGTACCTCCTATGGCTACACCTTC.

This clonotype was seen once. Compared with germline, one end of the junction differs, possibly owing to a read error. The chain combines TRBV12-3 or TRBV12-4 with TRBJ1-2; 7 bases match TRBD1. CDR3 length: 16 residues. As DNA, the CDR3 is TGTGCCAGCAGTGCTCGTACAACCGGGACAGACCAGTATCCCCCCTTC. Residues: CASSARTTGTDQYPPF.

The chain joins TRBV20-1 to TRBJ2-1; D is unclear. V was clipped by 0 bases and J by 2 bases, with 11 bases between them. The CDR3 has 15 residues. The germline V gene has CDR1 DFQATT and CDR2 SNEGSKA (reference sequence). The CDR3 DNA is TGCAGTGCTAGAGATAGTACGTGGGCCTACAATGAGCAGTTCTTC. Its protein product is CSARDSTWAYNEQFF.

The sample holds a few counts of this clonotype. V is TRBV27 and J is TRBJ1-5; 9 nucleotides align to TRBD1. Germline assignment: CDR1 MNHEY and CDR2 SMNVEV (reference sequence). With V trimmed by 5 bases and J by 7 bases, 6 bases remained unmatched. The CDR3 is made up of 14 amino acids. For the CDR3, the DNA is TGTGCCAGCAGTCAGGGACAGGGAGCCCAGCCCCAGCATTTT. Translating gives CASSQGQGAQPQHF.